This is a list of T cell receptor beta chains from one sample in a study of CD8+CD57+ T cells in acquired aplastic anemia. TCRdb recomputed calls from the reads with MiXCR, one row per CDR3 protein. Among some 280,000 distinct CDR3 sequences listed, roughly half were seen once. Material for sequencing was sorted CD4+, CD8+, or CD8+CD57+ T cells (not recorded which) from PBMCs. Receptors originate from a human donor with severe aplastic anemia or a healthy control (not recorded which). Both conserved end residues are part of each CDR3. A D gene is named only where the DNA matches it firmly. Clone size is not always given. Where it is, it says once, few, many or a class for expanded clones.

D,size,J,V,DNA,CDR3
-,many,TRBJ2-7,TRBV6-2/TRBV6-3,TGTGCCAGCGTTAATGCAGCGGTAGGAACCTACGAGCAGTACTTC,CASVNAAVGTYEQYF
TRBD1,-,TRBJ1-4,TRBV10-3,TGTGCCATCACGAACAGATCCGAGAGAGGCAGGGGGCTTGAAAAACTGTTTTTT,CAITNRSERGRGLEKLFF
-,-,TRBJ2-3,TRBV7-2,TGTGCCAGCAGCTTCCGCCCTACCACAGATACGCAGTATTTT,CASSFRPTTDTQYF
TRBD1,-,TRBJ1-2,TRBV7-2,TGTGCCAGCAGCGGGGGGGACAGGCTAAACTATGGCTACACCTTC,CASSGGDRLNYGYTF
TRBD1,-,TRBJ2-1,TRBV7-9,TGTGCCAGCAGCTCTCTGGGACAGGGGGCTAGTGAGCAGTTCTTC,CASSSLGQGASEQFF
-,few,TRBJ2-7,TRBV15,TGTGCCACCAGCAGAGACAGGGGTTTGGAGCAGTACTTC,CATSRDRGLEQYF
TRBD1,-,TRBJ2-7,TRBV4-3,TGCGCCAGCAGCCGGACAGGGATCCACGAGCAGTACTTC,CASSRTGIHEQYF
TRBD1,once,TRBJ2-1,TRBV19,TGTGCCAGTAGTGCGGGACAGGGTGGCGAGCAGTTCTTC,CASSAGQGGEQFF
TRBD1,-,TRBJ2-7,TRBV14,TGTGCCAGCAGCCGGGGACAGGGGACCTACGAGCAGTACTTC,CASSRGQGTYEQYF
-,-,TRBJ1-6,TRBV10-3,TGTGCCATCGCCGGGTGGGTTTTATCTAAGCCTCTGCAGCTGTGCTCCTATAATTCACCCCTCCACTTT,CAIAGWVLSKPLQLCSYNSPLHF
TRBD2,-,TRBJ2-3,TRBV5-1,TGCGCCAGCAGCACCTATTTAGCGGGACCCACAGATACGCAGTATTTT,CASSTYLAGPTDTQYF
-,many,TRBJ1-2,TRBV6-5,TGTGCCAGCAGTTACTCGCCGGGGGCGAGTGGCTACACCTTC,CASSYSPGASGYTF
-,-,TRBJ1-1,TRBV7-3,TGTGCCAGCAGCTTAACAAGTGGGGGGATCACTGAAGCTTTCTTT,CASSLTSGGITEAFF
-,many,TRBJ2-3,TRBV20-1,TGCAGTGCCAAGACCACAGATACGCAGTATTTT,CSAKTTDTQYF
TRBD1,many,TRBJ2-1,TRBV20-1,TGCAGTGCTAGGGGCAGGGGGACGTACAATGAGCAGTTCTTC,CSARGRGTYNEQFF
TRBD1,-,TRBJ2-2,TRBV24-1,TGTGCCACCAGTGATTCGGGACAGGGGAACACCGGGGAGCTGTTTTTT,CATSDSGQGNTGELFF
-,-,TRBJ2-3,TRBV7-8,TGTGCCAGCAGCCGGAACGGCCCAGATACGCAGTATTTT,CASSRNGPDTQYF
TRBD1,-,TRBJ2-3,TRBV7-8,TGTGCCAGCAGCGAATGGACAGGAATCACAGATACGCAGTATTTT,CASSEWTGITDTQYF
TRBD2,-,TRBJ2-5,TRBV9,TGTGCCAGCAGCCCGGGGACTAGCGGGCAAGAGACCCAGTACTTC,CASSPGTSGQETQYF